The clone carrying this T cell receptor beta chain was picked up many times. This sample stems from a study of early T cells in non-severe SARS-CoV-2 infection. Trimming removed 6 bases from V and 5 bases from J; junction bases left unmatched: 9. Germline loops: CDR1 SEHNR, CDR2 FQNEAQ (reference sequence). The CDR3 spans 15 residues. The TCR library protocol attached unique molecular identifiers to the individual cDNA molecules. TCRdb re-derived calls from the 5' RACE reads in MiXCR, one entry per CDR3 protein. Counted here are 42,000 or so distinct CDR3 sequences, under 14% occurring once; the ten biggest clones make up around a fifth.

The TCR comes from an adult who was a healthcare worker with PCR-confirmed SARS-CoV-2 infection or an uninfected control (not recorded which). The chain links TRBV7-9 to TRBJ2-2; 7 bases are a match to TRBD2. Sequencing was carried out using whole blood. The CDR3 sequence is CASRPGAAGTGELFF. The DNA for the CDR3 is TGTGCCAGCAGGCCCGGCGCAGCGGGGACCGGGGAGCTGTTTTTT.